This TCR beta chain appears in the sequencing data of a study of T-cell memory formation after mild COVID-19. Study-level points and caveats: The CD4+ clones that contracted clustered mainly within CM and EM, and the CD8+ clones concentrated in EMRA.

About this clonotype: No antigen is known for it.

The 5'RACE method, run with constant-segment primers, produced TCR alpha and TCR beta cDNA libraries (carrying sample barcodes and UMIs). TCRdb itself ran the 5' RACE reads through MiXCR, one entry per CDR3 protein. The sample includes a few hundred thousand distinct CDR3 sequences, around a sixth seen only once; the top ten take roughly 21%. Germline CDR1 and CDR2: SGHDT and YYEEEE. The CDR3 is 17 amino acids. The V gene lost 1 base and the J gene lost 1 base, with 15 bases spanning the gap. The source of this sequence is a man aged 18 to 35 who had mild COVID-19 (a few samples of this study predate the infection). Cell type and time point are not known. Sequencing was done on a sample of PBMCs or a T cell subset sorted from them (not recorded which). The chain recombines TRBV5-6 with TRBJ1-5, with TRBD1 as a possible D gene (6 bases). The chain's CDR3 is CASSLLGAGASNQPQHF. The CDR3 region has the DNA TGTGCCAGCAGCTTGCTGGGGGCCGGGGCAAGCAATCAGCCCCAGCATTTT.